Listed below are T cell receptor beta chains from one sample, sequenced in a study of T cell repertoires in cytomegalovirus infection. TCRdb fed the reads into MiXCR, producing one record per CDR3 protein. The sample carries approximately 990,000 distinct CDR3 sequences, roughly a third recorded once. The antigens of these receptors remain unknown. This material consisted of cultured CD8+ T cells from PBMCs, taken from culture after CMV antigen stimulation. The receptor set was obtained from a human donor in good health (CMV status not recorded). Some clones in this sample may be carry-over from other donors' samples. Each CDR3 is given with its conserved first and last residue. D genes are given only for firm matches. Clone size appears in some rows only: once, few, many, or a class for an expanded clone.

17	-	TRBJ1-1	-	TRBV6-1	CASTPLTVVGGDTEAFF	TGTGCCAGCACTCCTCTGACTGTGGTCGGGGGGGACACTGAAGCTTTCTTT
15	-	TRBJ2-3	-	TRBV7-2	CASSRTEINTDTQYF	TGTGCCAGCAGCCGGACGGAGATTAACACAGATACGCAGTATTTT
13	-	TRBJ1-2	few	TRBV12-3/TRBV12-4	CASRPGRLYGYTF	TGTGCCAGCAGACCCGGCAGGCTCTATGGCTACACCTTC
15	-	TRBJ2-3	few	TRBV27	CASSSYPGHTDTQYF	TGTGCCAGCAGTTCCTACCCAGGACACACAGATACGCAGTATTTT
13	-	TRBJ2-1	-	TRBV6-2/TRBV6-3	CASSYYLFNEQFF	TGTGCCAGCAGTTACTACCTCTTCAATGAGCAGTTCTTC
12	-	TRBJ2-2	few	TRBV10-3	CATTTLAGELFF	TGTGCCACCACGACTTTGGCCGGGGAGCTGTTTTTT
16	TRBD1	TRBJ1-5	few	TRBV6-6	CASSPLVDRVNQPQHF	TGTGCCAGCAGTCCCCTTGTGGACAGGGTCAATCAGCCCCAGCATTTT
13	-	TRBJ1-2	-	TRBV12-3/TRBV12-4	CASSLISGDGYTF	TGTGCCAGCAGTTTAATCTCAGGGGATGGCTACACCTTC
13	-	TRBJ2-5	-	TRBV12-3/TRBV12-4	CASRPPGQETQYF	TGTGCCAGCAGGCCCCCAGGACAAGAGACCCAGTACTTC
16	-	TRBJ1-2	few	TRBV2	CAILPGRTVSNYGYTF	TGTGCCATTTTGCCGGGACGGACGGTGTCTAACTATGGCTACACCTTC
12	-	TRBJ2-7	-	TRBV10-2	CASSDSGDEQYF	TGCGCCAGCAGTGATAGTGGCGACGAGCAGTACTTC
16	-	TRBJ2-4	-	TRBV7-6	CASSLVDSLAKNIQYF	TGTGCCAGCAGCTTAGTGGACAGTCTAGCCAAAAACATTCAGTACTTC
16	-	TRBJ2-5	-	TRBV2	CASSETAREAGETQYF	TGTGCCAGCAGTGAAACCGCCCGGGAAGCGGGAGAGACCCAGTACTTC
13	-	TRBJ2-4	-	TRBV5-3	CASRLLAKNIQYF	TGTGCCAGCAGGCTTTTGGCCAAAAACATTCAGTACTTC
17	TRBD2	TRBJ2-1	few	TRBV14	CASSQAAGGRPDMEQFF	TGTGCCAGCAGCCAAGCAGCGGGGGGCCGCCCGGATATGGAGCAGTTCTTC
15	TRBD1	TRBJ1-2	-	TRBV15	CATSTGQGVVYGYTF	TGTGCCACCAGTACGGGACAGGGGGTTGTCTATGGCTACACCTTC
16	TRBD1	TRBJ1-5	few	TRBV7-2	CASSLAVGQGNQPQHF	TGTGCCAGCAGCTTAGCGGTGGGACAGGGGAATCAGCCCCAGCATTTT
14	-	TRBJ2-7	many	TRBV12-3/TRBV12-4	CASSPRDNPHEQYF	TGTGCCAGCAGTCCCCGGGACAATCCCCACGAGCAGTACTTC